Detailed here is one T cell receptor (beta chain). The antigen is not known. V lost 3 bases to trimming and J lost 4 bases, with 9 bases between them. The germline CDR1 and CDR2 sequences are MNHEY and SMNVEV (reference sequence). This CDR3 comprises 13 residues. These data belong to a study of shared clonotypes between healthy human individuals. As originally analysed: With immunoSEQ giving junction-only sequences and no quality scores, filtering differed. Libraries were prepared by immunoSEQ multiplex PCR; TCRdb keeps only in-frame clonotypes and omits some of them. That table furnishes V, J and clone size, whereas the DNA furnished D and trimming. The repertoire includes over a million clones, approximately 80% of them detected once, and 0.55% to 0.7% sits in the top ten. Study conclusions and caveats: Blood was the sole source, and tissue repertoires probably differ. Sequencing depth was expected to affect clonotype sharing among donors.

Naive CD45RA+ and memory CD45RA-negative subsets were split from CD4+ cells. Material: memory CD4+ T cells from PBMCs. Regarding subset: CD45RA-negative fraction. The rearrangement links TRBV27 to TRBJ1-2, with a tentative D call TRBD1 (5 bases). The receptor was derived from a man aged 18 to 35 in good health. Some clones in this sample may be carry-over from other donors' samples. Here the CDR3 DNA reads TGTGCCAGCAGTTTGCAGGGCGGCTATGGCTACACCTTC. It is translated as CASSLQGGYGYTF.